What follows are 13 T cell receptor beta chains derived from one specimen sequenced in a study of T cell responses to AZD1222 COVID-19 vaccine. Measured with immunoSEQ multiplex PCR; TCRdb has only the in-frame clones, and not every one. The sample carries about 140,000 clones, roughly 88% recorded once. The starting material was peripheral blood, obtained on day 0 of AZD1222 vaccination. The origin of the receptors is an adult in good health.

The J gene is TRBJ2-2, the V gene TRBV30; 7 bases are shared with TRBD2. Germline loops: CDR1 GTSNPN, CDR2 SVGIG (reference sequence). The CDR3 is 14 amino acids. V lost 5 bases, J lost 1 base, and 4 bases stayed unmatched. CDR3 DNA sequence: TGTGCCTGGGGGGGACTATTGAACACCGGGGAGCTGTTTTTT. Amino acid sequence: CAWGGLLNTGELFF.

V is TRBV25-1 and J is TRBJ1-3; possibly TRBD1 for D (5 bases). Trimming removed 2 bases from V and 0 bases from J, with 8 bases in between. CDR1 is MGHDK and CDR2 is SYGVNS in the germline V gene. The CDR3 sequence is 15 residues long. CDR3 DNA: TGTGCCAGCAGTGAAGGGGGTGACTCTGGAAACACCATATATTTT. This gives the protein CASSEGGDSGNTIYF.

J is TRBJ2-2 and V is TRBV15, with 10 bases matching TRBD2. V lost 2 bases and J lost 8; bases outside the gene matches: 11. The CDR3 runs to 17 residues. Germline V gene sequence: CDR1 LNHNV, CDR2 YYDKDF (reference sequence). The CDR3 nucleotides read TGTGCCACCAGCAGACGGCCCGGACTAGCGGATATGGGGGAGCTGTTTTTT. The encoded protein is CATSRRPGLADMGELFF. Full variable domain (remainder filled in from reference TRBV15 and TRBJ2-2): DAMVIQNPRYQVTQFGKPVTLSCSQTLNHNVMYWYQQKSSQAPKLLFHYYDKDFNNEADTPDNFQSRRPNTSFCFLDIRSPGLGDTAMYLCATSRRPGLADMGELFFGEGSRLTVL.

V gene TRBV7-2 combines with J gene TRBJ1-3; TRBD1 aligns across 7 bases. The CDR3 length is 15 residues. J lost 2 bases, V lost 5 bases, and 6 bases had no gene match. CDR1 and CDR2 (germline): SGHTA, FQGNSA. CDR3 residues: CASSKTGTAGNTIYF. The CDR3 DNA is TGTGCCAGCAGCAAAACCGGGACAGCTGGAAACACCATATATTTT.

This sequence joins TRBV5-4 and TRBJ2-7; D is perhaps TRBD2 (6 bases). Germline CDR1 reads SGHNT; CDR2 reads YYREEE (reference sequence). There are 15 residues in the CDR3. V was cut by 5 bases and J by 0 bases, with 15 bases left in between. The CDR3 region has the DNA TGTGCCAGCAGTTCCGAGCGGGCCCGCTCCTACGAGCAGTACTTC. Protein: CASSSERARSYEQYF.

Here the CDR3 reads CASSFGTGIEKLFF. The CDR3, as DNA: TGTGCCAGCAGCTTTGGGACAGGCATTGAAAAACTGTTTTTT. The chain joins TRBV5-8 to TRBJ1-4; 8 bases align to TRBD1. With V trimmed by 2 bases and J by 7 bases, 4 bases remained unmatched. Per germline, CDR1 SGHTS and CDR2 YDEGEE. The CDR3 contains 14 residues.

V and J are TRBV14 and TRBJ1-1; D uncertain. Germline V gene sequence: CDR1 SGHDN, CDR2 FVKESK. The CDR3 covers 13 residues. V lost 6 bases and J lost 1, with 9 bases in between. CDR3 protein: CASRFSENTEAFF. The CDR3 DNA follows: TGTGCCAGCAGATTTAGTGAGAACACTGAAGCTTTCTTT.

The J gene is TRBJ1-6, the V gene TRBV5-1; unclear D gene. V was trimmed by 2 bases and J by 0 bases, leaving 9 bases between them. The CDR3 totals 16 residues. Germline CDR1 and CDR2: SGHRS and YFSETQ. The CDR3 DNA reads TGCGCCAGCAGCTTAGGCGATAGCTCCTATAATTCACCCCTCCACTTT. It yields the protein CASSLGDSSYNSPLHF.

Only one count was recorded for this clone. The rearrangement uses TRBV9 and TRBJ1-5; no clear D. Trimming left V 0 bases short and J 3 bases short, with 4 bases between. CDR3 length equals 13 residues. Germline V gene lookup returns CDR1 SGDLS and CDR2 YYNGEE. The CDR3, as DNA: TGTGCCAGCAGCGTAGCTAACAATCAGCCCCAGCATTTT. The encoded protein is CASSVANNQPQHF. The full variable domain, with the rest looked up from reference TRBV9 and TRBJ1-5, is DSGVTQTPKHLITATGQRVTLRCSPRSGDLSVYWYQQSLDQGLQFLIQYYNGEERAKGNILERFSAQQFPDLHSELNLSSLELGDSALYFCASSVANNQPQHFGDGTRLSIL.

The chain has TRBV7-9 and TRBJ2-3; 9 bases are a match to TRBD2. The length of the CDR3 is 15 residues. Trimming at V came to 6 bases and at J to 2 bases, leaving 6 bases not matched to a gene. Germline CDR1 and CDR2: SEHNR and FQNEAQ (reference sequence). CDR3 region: CASSPGLANTDTQYF. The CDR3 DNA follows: TGTGCCAGCAGTCCGGGACTAGCAAACACAGATACGCAGTATTTT.

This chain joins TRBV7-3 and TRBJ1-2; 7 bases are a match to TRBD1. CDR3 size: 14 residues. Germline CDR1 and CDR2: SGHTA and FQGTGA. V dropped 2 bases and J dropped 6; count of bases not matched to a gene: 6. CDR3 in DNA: TGTGCCAGCAGCTTATCCGCCCAGGGGGATGGCTACACCTTC. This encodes CASSLSAQGDGYTF.

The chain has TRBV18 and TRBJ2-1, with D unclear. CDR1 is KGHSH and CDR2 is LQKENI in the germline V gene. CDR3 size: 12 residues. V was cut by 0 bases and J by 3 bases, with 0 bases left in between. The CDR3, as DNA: TGTGCCAGCTCACCACCCTACAATGAGCAGTTCTTC. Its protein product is CASSPPYNEQFF.

The CDR3 DNA follows: TGCGCCAGCAGTGGGTCGGGGGGACGTCAGCCCCAGCATTTT. Protein product: CASSGSGGRQPQHF. The V call is TRBV10-2, the J call TRBJ1-5; D perhaps matches TRBD1 (5 bases). Trimming shortened V by 4 bases and J by 6 bases, and 13 bases separated the two germline ends. Germline lookup yields CDR1 WSHSY and CDR2 SAAADI. The CDR3 runs to 14 residues.